The 9 T cell receptor beta chains below come from one sample, sequenced in a study of radiotherapy plus CTLA-4 blockade in lung cancer. The repertoire was sequenced with immunoSEQ multiplex PCR; TCRdb's copy has only in-frame clones and lacks some. The table records about 60,000 clones, around 80% of them present only once. Here the sequenced sample was peripheral blood, taken from a patient treated with radiotherapy plus ipilimumab. These receptors were collected from a human donor with non-small cell lung cancer who had a partial response to radiotherapy plus ipilimumab.

V usage is TRBV30 and J usage is TRBJ1-4; D perhaps matches TRBD1 (5 bases). The CDR3 sequence is 15 residues long. Germline V gene lookup returns CDR1 GTSNPN and CDR2 SVGIG (reference sequence). Trimming pared 1 base from V and 5 bases from J, leaving 14 bases between. The CDR3 reads CAWSAAGMENEKLFF. In nucleotides, the CDR3 is TGTGCCTGGAGTGCAGCAGGGATGGAGAATGAAAAACTGTTTTTT.

The gene calls are TRBV18 and TRBJ1-2; a possible D gene is TRBD1 (5 bases). V was pared by 6 bases and J by 6 bases, with 17 bases between. CDR1 and CDR2 from the germline V gene are KGHSH and LQKENI. The CDR3 runs to 14 residues. CDR3 in amino acids: CASSGRLEVHGYTF. For the CDR3, the DNA is TGTGCCAGCTCGGGGCGGCTCGAGGTCCATGGCTACACCTTC.

The gene calls are TRBV11-2 and TRBJ1-1; possibly TRBD1 for D (6 bases). Germline values: CDR1 SGHAT, CDR2 FQNNGV. Trimming left V 5 bases short and J 0 bases short, with 10 bases between. This CDR3 is built from 14 residues. The CDR3 protein is CASSRDTMNTEAFF. As DNA, the CDR3 is TGTGCCAGCAGCCGGGACACGATGAACACTGAAGCTTTCTTT.

The chain is built from TRBV10-1 and TRBJ2-3, with D hard to call. Trimming took 7 bases from V and 2 from J, leaving 7 bases between them. Germline loops: CDR1 WNHNN, CDR2 SYGVQD (reference sequence). CDR3 length: 12 residues. CDR3 DNA sequence: TGCGCCAGCATGACAACCACAGATACGCAGTATTTT. This codes for CASMTTTDTQYF.

V usage is TRBV15 and J usage is TRBJ2-3; 7 bases agree with TRBD2. CDR3 length: 14 amino acids. Trimming cost V 2 bases and J 1 base; bases outside gene matches: 0. The V gene's germline CDR1 is LNHNV and CDR2 YYDKDF (reference sequence). CDR3 protein: CATSRRGGTDTQYF. The CDR3 DNA is TGTGCCACCAGCAGACGGGGGGGCACAGATACGCAGTATTTT.

The chain carries TRBV5-4 and TRBJ2-1; 7 nucleotides align to TRBD1. Germline V gene sequence: CDR1 SGHNT, CDR2 YYREEE (reference sequence). This CDR3 is built from 13 residues. V shed 2 bases and J 8 bases; nucleotides not matched to a gene: 4. In nucleotides, the CDR3 is TGTGCCAGCAGCTTTAGGGGGCGTCATGAGCAGTTCTTC. Translation gives CASSFRGRHEQFF.

Concerning this clone itself: The junction does not match germline at one end; this may be a read error. The rearrangement uses TRBV27 and TRBJ2-3, with no clear D. Germline V lookup: CDR1 MNHEY, CDR2 SMNVEV (reference sequence). This CDR3 region has 11 residues. The CDR3 sequence: CASKSTDTQYF. For the CDR3, the DNA is TGTGCCAGCAAAAGCACAGATACACAGTATTTT.

Only one count was recorded for this clone. The chain joins TRBV29-1 to TRBJ1-1; 9 bases fit TRBD1. There are 13 residues in the CDR3. V lost 1 base, J lost 9 bases, and 6 bases stayed unmatched. Germline V gene sequence: CDR1 SQVTM, CDR2 ANQGSEA. Here the CDR3 DNA reads TGCAGCGTTGAAGTAAAGACAGGGGGTCAAGCTTTCTTT. This encodes CSVEVKTGGQAFF.

This clone was detected only once. The V and J genes are TRBV5-8 and TRBJ1-2, with TRBD1 as a possible D gene (6 bases). This CDR3 spans 15 amino acids. From germline, CDR1 is SGHTS and CDR2 YDEGEE. Between the trimmed V and J ends, which lost 4 bases and 1 base, there was a span of 14 bases. The CDR3, as DNA: TGTGCCAGCAGCCCTACAGGGATTTTTAACTATGGCTACACCTTC. Protein: CASSPTGIFNYGYTF.